This T cell receptor beta chain was observed in a study of response to subunit inactivated influenza vaccine listed by TCRdb under 2018. Background on the whole study: The study used deep quantitative T cell receptor repertoire profiling to track responses to a trivalent subunit inactivated influenza vaccine.

Study-level results and caveats: According to the authors, only a limited number of new T cells may be recruited by each seasonal influenza vaccination.

V loses 2 bases, J loses 2 bases, and the germline ends lie 15 bases apart. The germline V gene specifies ENHRY as CDR1 and SYGVKD as CDR2. From cysteine to phenylalanine, the CDR3 is 17 amino acids long. Only the CDR3 DNA is retained, 51 bases long and in frame from the first base. Points on this clonotype: Its cognate antigen has yet to be identified. The record has no base qualities; no much larger clone is one base away.

Libraries were built with RT-PCR. Sequencer: Illumina HiSeq 2500. The public reads were run again by TCRdb, first through fastp at Q25 and then through MiXCR, and only productive beta chains were kept. Every entry covers one CDR3 protein and lists the most common genes and DNA from its rows. The sample yields roughly 670,000 distinct CDR3 sequences; about 15% were counted once. The ten largest clones take up 7.6% of the sample. This TCR was recovered from a man between 50 and 59 years old who received an inactivated influenza vaccine. Donor details come from another sample of the same person, matched by shared clones. The sequencing used PBMCs from blood, collected 14 days before vaccination. The chain is encoded by TRBV10-3 joined to TRBJ2-2; TRBD2 is a weak D gene call, 5 bases matching. DNA sequence: TGTGCCATCAGTGAGGAGGGAGCCTATTTCAACACCGGGGAGCTGTTTTTT. The encoded protein is CAISEEGAYFNTGELFF.